Given below is one TCR beta chain in context. This clonotype was counted a few times. Its antigen is still unknown. No base-level quality is on record; no much larger clone is a single base apart. The time point label for this specimen denotes: patch test 3, about 24 weeks after DPC sensitization. The treatment or condition label corresponds to: therapeutic diphenylcyclopropenone sensitization with weekly scalp DPC. At each patch-test visit, blood was drawn before the patch test was applied. Patients were considered eligible if aged 18 to 70, diagnosed with alopecia and deemed suitable for DPC therapy, and patients were excluded if pregnant. Unfractionated whole blood was collected in Tempus Blood RNA tubes, and total RNA was extracted from that blood. The library came from RACE. The sample was run on a NextSeq 500. Library preparation attached unique molecular identifiers to individual cDNA molecules for quantitative, reproducible TCR counting. Both TCR alpha and TCR beta chains were sequenced from each blood RNA sample. In the authors' own workflow: The median number of TCRs per sample was approximately 98,000, ranging from roughly 23,224 to 700,000. The Decombinator software suite was used to annotate the V, J and CDR3 of the TCR reads. To make PS versus PT1 abundance plots, every sample was subsampled to the same number of TCRs (28,000). Expanded TCRs were defined as absent before sensitization and observed at least eight times at the 2-week time point. TCRdb reran the public reads through fastp at Q25 and MiXCR, keeping productive beta chains. Identical CDR3 proteins give one entry, which carries the most common genes and DNA. TCRdb's processing, not the authors' own work, is the source of the V and J calls. This sample holds about 64,000 distinct CDR3 sequences; more than 9.5% were observed only once. The ten largest clones represent less than 2.5% of the sample.

The sample belongs to a study of human T cells and chemical hapten exposure (TCRdb year 2021). Context from the whole study: For sensitization, 2% DPC in acetone was applied to an approximately 2 cm by approximately 2 cm area of upper inner arm skin. For TCR sequencing, blood came from 25 to 35 alopecia patients at anywhere from one to four time points (pre-sensitization, 2, 6 and 24 weeks). Peripheral blood TCR repertoire changes were tracked in vivo in alopecia patients during primary and secondary sensitization to the hapten diphenylcyclopropenone (DPC). Patch testing on the upper back used Finn chambers containing 0.01% DPC, with scoring done after 6 days according to International Contact Dermatitis Research Group standards. Libraries were combined into a pool for sequencing, and differences in TCR yield between samples came mainly from small differences in library volumes within the pool. Most of the patients in the cohort were female, and the cohort covered alopecia areata with under or over 50% scalp involvement, alopecia totalis and alopecia universalis. Patient blood was sampled pre-sensitization (week 0) and at 2, 6 and about 24 weeks after DPC sensitization. Throughout the study period of roughly five months, patients also received therapeutic DPC doses to the scalp every week.

From a lookup of the germline V gene, CDR1 and CDR2 are SGHAT and FQNNGV. V is shortened by 0 bases, J by 2 bases, and the region joining them spans 10 bases. From its cysteine to its phenylalanine, the CDR3 spans 15 amino acids. Here the CDR3 DNA is all that survives: 45 bases in frame from base 1. Findings and caveats that apply to the study as a whole: After repeated subsampling, changes were observed in the strength of the expansion versus patch-test correlation and in the threshold at which the correlation became significant. Expanded TCRs formed significantly more large CDR3 similarity clusters than pre-sensitization or healthy control sets, consistent with antigen-driven responses. The number of PT1 expanded TCRs positively correlated with patch test score, significant at thresholds 8, 16 and 32 but not 4. Because every patient had alopecia, a presumed autoimmune disease, the patients' immune response might differ from that of healthy individuals. DPC sensitization did not change the number of TCRs with a frequency above 1 in 1000, and there was no evidence of changes in global repertoire structure.

The receptor comes from a woman in her twenties or thirties with alopecia areata. Some clones in this sample may be carry-over from other donors' samples. The input for sequencing was whole blood, taken in connection with sensitization to the hapten diphenylcyclopropenone (DPC). The sequence joins TRBV11-2 to TRBJ2-5; the D gene cannot be named for sure. The nucleotides read TGTGCCAGCAGCTTAGACCGGTTCACGCAAGAGACCCAGTACTTC. Translation gives CASSLDRFTQETQYF.